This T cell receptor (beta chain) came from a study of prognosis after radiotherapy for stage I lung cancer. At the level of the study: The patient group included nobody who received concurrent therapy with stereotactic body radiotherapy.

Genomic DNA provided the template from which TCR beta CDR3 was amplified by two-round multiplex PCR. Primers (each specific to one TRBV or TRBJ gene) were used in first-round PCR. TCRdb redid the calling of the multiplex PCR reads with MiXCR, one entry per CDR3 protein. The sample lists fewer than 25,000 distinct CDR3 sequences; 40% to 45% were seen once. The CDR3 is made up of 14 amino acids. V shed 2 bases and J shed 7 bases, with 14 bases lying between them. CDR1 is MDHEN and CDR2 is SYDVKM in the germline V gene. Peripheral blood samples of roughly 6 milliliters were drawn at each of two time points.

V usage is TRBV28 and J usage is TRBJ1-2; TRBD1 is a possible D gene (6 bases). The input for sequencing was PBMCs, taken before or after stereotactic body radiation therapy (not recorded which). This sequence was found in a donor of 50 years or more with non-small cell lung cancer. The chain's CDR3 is CASSLPQGWGGYTF. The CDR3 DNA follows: TGTGCCAGCAGTTTACCACAGGGTTGGGGTGGCTACACCTTC.